The 13 T cell receptor beta chains presented below share a single source sample, sequenced in a study of regulatory T cells in long-lasting Graves disease. Investigators prepared the TCR beta libraries by applying iRepertoire HTBI primers and Arm-PCR of CDR3 regions. TCRdb reprocessed the multiplex PCR reads via MiXCR and lists one record per CDR3 protein. The sample contains 250,000 to 300,000 distinct CDR3 sequences, 22% of which appear only once. The time point here: persistent/refractory GD, antithyroid drugs over 5 years with positive TRAb. Extracted RNA from PBMCs served as the source of the TCR library. The sequences come from peripheral blood mononuclear cells (PBMCs), collected when the disease was refractory, from a patient treated with antithyroid drugs. These TCRs come from a female donor with Graves disease.

The chain employs TRBV7-8 and TRBJ1-5; TRBD1 matches at 7 bases. With 5 bases clipped from V and 4 bases from J, the junction kept 8 bases outside the gene matches. CDR1 is SGHVS, CDR2 FQNEAQ, per germline. The CDR3 runs 15 residues. The CDR3 spells CASSPSRDRNQPQHF. CDR3 in DNA: TGTGCCAGCAGCCCGAGCCGGGACAGAAATCAGCCCCAGCATTTT.

This clonotype appeared a few times. The gene calls are TRBV29-1 and TRBJ2-5, with 8 bases aligning to TRBD1. This CDR3 region has 13 residues. Losses at the gene ends were 8 bases for V and 2 bases for J; bases not matched to a gene: 7. Germline V gene data show CDR1 as SQVTM and CDR2 as ANQGSEA. The CDR3 is CSSRTGSQETQYF. The CDR3 nucleotides read TGCAGCAGTCGGACAGGGTCACAAGAGACCCAGTACTTC.

This clonotype appeared many times. The chain uses TRBV2 and TRBJ1-2; TRBD1 is a possible D gene (6 bases). Germline V gives CDR1 SNHLY, CDR2 FYNNEI. The V end lost 6 bases, the J end lost 0 bases, and 14 bases lay between the germline ends. The CDR3 sequence is 15 residues long. The CDR3 DNA sequence: TGTGCCAGCAGGGCTTGGGGGGCGGCTAACTATGGCTACACCTTC. It translates to CASRAWGAANYGYTF. Full variable domain (remainder filled in from reference TRBV2 and TRBJ1-2): EPEVTQTPSHQVTQMGQEVILRCVPISNHLYFYWYRQILGQKVEFLVSFYNNEISEKSEIFDDQFSVERPDGSNFTLKIRSTKLEDSAMYFCASRAWGAANYGYTFGSGTRLTVV.

Remarks on this clonotype: This could be a read error, since a much larger clone is one nucleotide away. The rearrangement links TRBV7-2 to TRBJ1-3; TRBD1 aligns across 7 bases. In germline, CDR1 is SGHTA, CDR2 FQGNSA. This CDR3 is built from 14 residues. This chain's CDR3 is CASSLSTGRNTIHF. CDR3 nucleotides: TGTGCCAGCAGCCTTTCGACAGGGAGGAACACCATACATTTT.

The chain is built from TRBV14 and TRBJ1-1, with D tentatively TRBD1 (5 bases). Germline V gene lookup returns CDR1 SGHDN and CDR2 FVKESK. The CDR3 runs 16 residues. Trimming shortened V by 0 bases and J by 7 bases, and 18 bases separated the two germline ends. The CDR3 DNA is TGTGCCAGCAGCCAAGAGAGGGGCAGCATGTACAATGAAGCTTTCTTT. This encodes CASSQERGSMYNEAFF.

This clonotype was seen many times. This sequence joins TRBV20-1 and TRBJ2-7; TRBD1 aligns across 9 bases. The V and J ends lost 1 base and 4 bases, in that order; junction bases with no gene match: 5. The CDR3 extends over 14 amino acids. Germline loops: CDR1 DFQATT, CDR2 SNEGSKA (reference sequence). As DNA, the CDR3 is TGCAGTGCTAGAGTCAGACAGGGGGTTTACGAGCAGTACTTC. It yields the protein CSARVRQGVYEQYF.

This clonotype showed up just a few times. The chain combines TRBV27 with TRBJ2-4; D tentatively fits TRBD1 or TRBD2 (6 bases each). The ends were cut back, 5 bases at V and 15 bases at J, with 17 bases in the middle. This CDR3 region has 12 residues. Germline CDR1 reads MNHEY; CDR2 reads SMNVEV (reference sequence). CDR3 in amino acids: CASSQYRGPAYF. The CDR3 region has the DNA TGTGCCAGCAGTCAATACCGGGGGCCCGCGTACTTC.

This clonotype was seen repeatedly, ten times or more. The chain has TRBV2 and TRBJ2-2, with D uncertain. Between the trimmed V and J ends, which lost 5 bases and 4 bases, there was a span of 8 bases. Germline values: CDR1 SNHLY, CDR2 FYNNEI. CDR3 length: 13 residues. The CDR3 DNA follows: TGTGCCAGCAGTTATACCTTCACCGGGGAGCTGTTTTTT. It translates to CASSYTFTGELFF.

The chain combines TRBV29-1 with TRBJ1-1; tentative D call: TRBD1 (6 bases). Trimming removed 7 bases from V and 1 base from J, with 10 bases in between. The germline CDR1 and CDR2 sequences are SQVTM and ANQGSEA. This CDR3 has 12 amino acids. The CDR3 DNA is TGCAGCGGCGGACAGCCGAACACTGAAGCTTTCTTT. Residues: CSGGQPNTEAFF.

There are many counts of this clonotype. V usage is TRBV27 and J usage is TRBJ1-1, with no clear D. V dropped 2 bases and J dropped 10 bases, with 17 bases sitting between them. The CDR3 sequence is 14 residues long. Germline loops: CDR1 MNHEY, CDR2 SMNVEV (reference sequence). CDR3 region: CASSLTPSRVSAFF. The CDR3 nucleotides are TGTGCCAGCAGTTTAACCCCCTCTAGGGTGTCAGCTTTCTTT.

There are many counts of this clonotype. The CDR3 DNA is TGTGCCAGCAGCTTCCTGGCCCGGGGGGGCGGGAACACTGAAGCTTTCTTT. The encoded protein is CASSFLARGGGNTEAFF. This chain links TRBV7-8 with TRBJ1-1; D is possibly TRBD1 (6 bases). The germline V gene has CDR1 SGHVS and CDR2 FQNEAQ. The CDR3 length is 17 residues. Trimming left V 3 bases short and J 1 base short, with 18 bases between.

This clonotype turned up a few times. This chain links TRBV5-1 with TRBJ2-7; 13 bases line up with TRBD2. CDR3 length: 15 residues. The germline V gene encodes CDR1 SGHRS and CDR2 YFSETQ. V lost 0 bases and J lost 6; bases outside the gene matches: 3. CDR3 residues: CASSLDGLAGVEQYF. The CDR3 nucleotides are TGCGCCAGCAGCTTGGATGGACTAGCGGGAGTCGAGCAGTACTTC. Full variable domain (remainder filled in from reference TRBV5-1 and TRBJ2-7): KAGVTQTPRYLIKTRGQQVTLSCSPISGHRSVSWYQQTPGQGLQFLFEYFSETQRNKGNFPGRFSGRQFSNSRSEMNVSTLELGDSALYLCASSLDGLAGVEQYFGPGTRLTVT.

Only a few counts were recorded for this clonotype. V usage is TRBV12-5 and J usage is TRBJ1-2, with TRBD1 matching 7 bases. V was pared by 9 bases and J by 10 bases, with 23 bases of the junction left unmatched. The germline CDR1 and CDR2 sequences are LGHNT and FRNRAP. The CDR3 runs to 16 residues. CDR3 bases: TGTGCTAGAGAGGGGTACAACCGGGACAGACCGTTCGACTACACCTTC. This codes for CAREGYNRDRPFDYTF.